These 30 T cell receptor beta chains were all obtained from the same sample, sequenced in a study of tumor and adjacent non-tumor tissue in lung cancer. This sample's RNA came from whole unsorted tissue. Distant lung tissue was collected more than 3 cm away from the tumor edge. Three rounds of nested PCR, following a modified ARM-PCR protocol, produced the TCRbeta library. Via MiXCR, TCRdb re-called the multiplex PCR reads, giving one row per CDR3 protein. This table holds approximately 120,000 distinct CDR3 sequences, around 57% found once. Specimen: distant non-tumor lung tissue. Receptor source: a man aged 55 to 70 with non-small cell lung cancer.

This clonotype was observed once. At one end, the junction sequence differs from germline, possibly due to a read error. The chain couples TRBV6-5 to TRBJ1-1; D remains ambiguous. The CDR3 consists of 13 residues. Per the germline V gene, CDR1 is MNHEY and CDR2 is SVGAGI. CDR3 sequence: CAGSRQGKTEAFF. CDR3 DNA sequence: TGTGCCGGCAGTCGACAAGGGAAGACTGAAGCTTTCTTT.

For this clonotype: A junction boundary mismatches the germline segment, possibly from a read error. The chain couples TRBV6-2 or TRBV6-3 to TRBJ1-5; 7 nucleotides agree with TRBD1. Germline CDR1 is MNHEY and CDR2 is SVGEGT. The CDR3 runs to 17 residues. This chain's CDR3 is CASSRGAHRGLYQPHHF. DNA of the CDR3: TGTGCCAGCAGCCGAGGCGCTCACAGGGGATTATACCAGCCCCACCATTTT.

As to this clonotype: A junction boundary mismatches the germline segment, possibly from a read error. The chain employs TRBV5-1 and TRBJ2-1, with D possibly TRBD2 on 5 matching bases. CDR3 length: 15 residues. CDR1 and CDR2 from the germline V gene are SGHRS and YFSETQ. The CDR3 loop is CANSSTTTTGNEQFF. The CDR3 DNA reads TGCGCCAACAGCTCGACTACTACCACTGGGAATGAGCAGTTCTTC.

This clonotype has a handful of counts. The chain carries TRBV18 and TRBJ1-1; D is perhaps TRBD1 (6 bases). The CDR3 sequence is 16 residues long. Trimming removed 1 base from V and 0 bases from J, with 12 bases in between. Germline CDR1 is KGHSH and CDR2 is LQKENI. This chain's CDR3 is CASSPLSQGLNTEAFF. The CDR3 region has the DNA TGTGCCAGCTCACCACTCTCCCAGGGGCTGAACACTGAAGCTTTCTTT.

About this clonotype itself: Without the conserved terminal phenylalanine or tryptophan, this CDR3 likely stems from a read error. The rearrangement links TRBV6-6 to TRBJ2-3; the match to TRBD1 covers 8 bases. The CDR3 is 15 amino acids. Germline V gene sequence: CDR1 MNHNY, CDR2 SVGAGI (reference sequence). The DNA for the CDR3 is TGTGCCAGCAGTACTGGGACAGGCAGCACAGATGCGCAGTATTAT. Translation gives CASSTGTGSTDAQYY.

This clonotype was found once. The junction departs from germline at one end; a sequencing error may be responsible. This chain uses TRBV11-1 with TRBJ2-7; TRBD2 matches at 7 bases. Per germline, CDR1 SGHAT and CDR2 FQDESV (reference sequence). This CDR3 has 15 amino acids. The CDR3 DNA follows: TGTGGCAGCAGCACCGCGGGAGAGGGGCGATACGAGCAGTACTTC. Protein sequence: CGSSTAGEGRYEQYF.

The rearrangement joins TRBV20-1 to TRBJ1-2; the D is unclear. The CDR3 spans 13 residues. Germline CDR1 reads DFQATT; CDR2 reads SNEGSKA (reference sequence). Trimming removed 8 bases from V and 11 bases from J, with 24 bases in between. The CDR3 DNA follows: TGCAGTCCTGGCGGGGTTGCCTTTGGAGGTTACACCTTC. This encodes CSPGGVAFGGYTF.

Comments on this clonotype: This sequence may be a read error, since a much larger clone differs from it by one base. The rearrangement uses TRBV5-4 and TRBJ1-3; 9 bases map to TRBD1. The CDR3 is 15 residues long. V was clipped by 4 bases and J by 4 bases; unmatched bases: 6. Germline assignment: CDR1 SGHNT and CDR2 YYREEE (reference sequence). The CDR3 loop is CASSIGTGPGNTIYF. The CDR3 nucleotides read TGTGCCAGCAGCATAGGGACAGGGCCAGGAAACACCATATATTTT. The whole variable domain, filled in from reference TRBV5-4 and TRBJ1-3, reads ETGVTQSPTHLIKTRGQQVTLRCSSQSGHNTVSWYQQALGQGPQFIFQYYREEENGRGNFPPRFSGLQFPNYSSELNVNALELDDSALYLCASSIGTGPGNTIYFGEGSWLTVV.

A word on this clonotype: A much larger clone differs by one base, so this may be a read error. As DNA, the CDR3 is TGTGCCAGCAGCTTGGAAACAACTTACAATGAGCAGTCCTTC. This codes for CASSLETTYNEQSF. The J gene is TRBJ2-1, the V gene TRBV5-6; D is unresolved. The CDR3 is 14 amino acids. Germline CDR1 SGHDT, CDR2 YYEEEE.

In its sample, this clonotype was seen many times. This chain joins TRBV29-1 and TRBJ2-3; unclear D gene. This CDR3 region has 14 residues. The V end lost 7 bases, the J end lost 1 base, and 15 bases lay between the germline ends. Germline V gives CDR1 SQVTM, CDR2 ANQGSEA. The CDR3 DNA reads as TGCAGCGCCAACCCAAAGGCAGGCACAGATACGCAGTATTTT. Amino acid sequence: CSANPKAGTDTQYF.

This clonotype was recorded at least ten times. The J gene is TRBJ1-1, the V gene TRBV29-1, with 7 bases identical to TRBD1. With V trimmed by 5 bases and J by 6 bases, 3 bases remained unmatched. The CDR3 runs to 11 residues. CDR1 and CDR2 (germline): SQVTM, ANQGSEA. Here the CDR3 reads CSVHRGAEAFF. The CDR3 DNA reads TGCAGCGTTCACAGGGGCGCTGAAGCTTTCTTT.

As for this clonotype: This could be a read error, since a much larger clone is one nucleotide away. The CDR3 coding sequence is TGTGCCAGCAGCCCAAAGGGGGCTGAAGCTTTCTTT. It is translated as CASSPKGAEAFF. The gene calls are TRBV7-9 and TRBJ1-1, with D tentatively TRBD1 (6 bases). V lost 5 bases and J lost 6, with 10 bases in between. CDR3 size: 12 residues. Germline values: CDR1 SEHNR, CDR2 FQNEAQ (reference sequence).

Of note for this clonotype: One end of the junction does not line up with germline, which may come from a read error. V and J are TRBV4-3 and TRBJ2-1; 7 bases fit TRBD2. CDR1 is LGHNA and CDR2 is YSLEER in the germline V gene. This CDR3 is built from 13 residues. The CDR3, as DNA: TGCCCCAGCAGCCAAGTGCTGACTAGCGAGCAGTTCTTC. Its protein product is CPSSQVLTSEQFF.

Comment on this clonotype: The junction and the germline gene differ at one end; a read error may be behind it. This rearrangement joins TRBV6-1 to TRBJ1-2; 10 nucleotides line up with TRBD1. Germline V gene sequence: CDR1 MNHNS, CDR2 SASEGT. This CDR3 has 14 residues. The CDR3 DNA is TGTGCCAGCAATGAAAGGACAGGGGGTTATGGCTACACCTTC. Protein: CASNERTGGYGYTF.

Regarding this clonotype: This sequence may be a read error, since a much larger clone differs from it by one base. This chain uses TRBV5-6 with TRBJ2-5; 8 nucleotides agree with TRBD2. The CDR3 consists of 17 residues. The germline gives CDR1 SGHDT, CDR2 YYEEEE. Trimming at V came to 5 bases and at J to 2 bases, leaving 14 bases not matched to a gene. CDR3 in amino acids: CASRARLAWGRQETQYF. In nucleotides, the CDR3 is TGTGCCAGCAGAGCCCGACTAGCGTGGGGGCGACAAGAGACCCAGTACTTC.

The chain links TRBV20-1 to TRBJ2-4; 7 bases fit TRBD1. Germline V gene lookup returns CDR1 DFQATT and CDR2 SNEGSKA (reference sequence). CDR3 length equals 14 residues. J gave up 0 bases and V 5 bases, and 4 bases lay outside the gene matches. CDR3 protein: CSAGDSLAKNIQYF. CDR3 nucleotides: TGCAGTGCTGGGGACAGCCTAGCCAAAAACATTCAGTACTTC.

About this clonotype: Given a much more abundant clone one base away, this may be a read error. V and J are TRBV7-8 and TRBJ1-6; D is uncertain. Trimming took off 1 base at V and 6 bases at J, with 7 bases between the two ends. The CDR3 has 14 residues. The germline V gene has CDR1 SGHVS and CDR2 FQNEAQ. The CDR3 nucleotides read TGTGCCAGCAGCTTAGACCTTATTAATTCACCCCTCCACTTT. Protein: CASSLDLINSPLHF.

This clonotype appeared a few times. The chain is built from TRBV28 and TRBJ2-1; no definite D call. This CDR3 has 13 amino acids. Per the germline V gene, CDR1 is MDHEN and CDR2 is SYDVKM. The V gene lost 11 bases and the J gene lost 5 bases, with 16 bases spanning the gap. Here the CDR3 reads CAEKVNSHNEQFF. Written as DNA, the CDR3 is TGTGCCGAAAAAGTTAACAGTCACAATGAGCAGTTCTTC.

With respect to this clonotype: This may be a read error, as it is one base from a much larger clone. This chain connects TRBV24-1 to TRBJ2-5, with D possibly being TRBD1 (6 bases). CDR3 size: 12 residues. Germline CDR1 and CDR2: KGHDR and SFDVKD. V was cut by 7 bases and J by 3 bases, with 8 bases left in between. CDR3 protein: CATSRGEETQYF. CDR3 bases: TGTGCCACCAGCAGGGGCGAAGAGACCCAGTACTTC.

This CDR3 reads CASSPLAGRANYGYTF. Here the CDR3 DNA reads TGTGCCAGCAGTCCCCTTGCGGGCAGGGCTAACTATGGCTACACCTTC. V is TRBV2 and J is TRBJ1-2; a weak D match, TRBD1 (5 bases). The CDR3 has 16 amino acids. The germline V gene encodes CDR1 SNHLY and CDR2 FYNNEI. V lost 5 bases and J lost 0, with 16 bases in between.

This clonotype occurred a few times. The V gene is TRBV2, the J gene TRBJ2-1; maybe TRBD2 (5 bases). This CDR3 is 16 amino acids long. Germline V gene data show CDR1 as SNHLY and CDR2 as FYNNEI. The V and J ends lost 2 bases and 3 bases respectively, with 14 bases between them. This CDR3 reads CASSEIGPRVYNEQFF. CDR3 DNA sequence: TGTGCCAGCAGTGAAATCGGGCCGCGGGTCTACAATGAGCAGTTCTTC.

This clonotype was counted at least ten times. The V call is TRBV28, the J call TRBJ2-7, with a tentative D call TRBD1 (6 bases). In germline, CDR1 is MDHEN, CDR2 SYDVKM. The CDR3 sequence is 14 residues long. V lost 2 bases and J 2 bases, leaving 10 bases between the germline ends. CDR3 region: CASSLPGQPYEQYF. The DNA for the CDR3 is TGTGCCAGCAGTTTACCCGGACAGCCCTACGAGCAGTACTTC.

Remarks on this clonotype: An end of the junction does not agree with germline; a read error may underlie this. The rearrangement joins TRBV29-1 to TRBJ1-3, with a weak D call TRBD1 (6 bases). The CDR3 runs to 13 residues. Germline V gene sequence: CDR1 SQVTM, CDR2 ANQGSEA. This CDR3 is CSVWGASGNTVYF. For the CDR3, the DNA is TGCAGCGTATGGGGGGCCTCTGGAAACACCGTATATTTT.

On this clonotype: A read error may account for a junction end that differs from germline. The chain links TRBV7-9 to TRBJ2-3, with TRBD1 matching 7 bases. Germline V gene lookup returns CDR1 SEHNR and CDR2 FQNEAQ (reference sequence). The length of the CDR3 is 17 residues. The CDR3 region is CASSHWGTEGFTDTHYF. The CDR3 DNA sequence: TGTGCCAGCAGTCATTGGGGGACAGAGGGTTTTACAGATACGCACTATTTT.

With regard to this clonotype: This may come from a read error, since a much larger clone is one base off. The chain recombines TRBV5-5 with TRBJ1-6; no clear D gene. CDR1 and CDR2 from the germline V gene are SGHKS and YYEKEE (reference sequence). The length of the CDR3 is 16 residues. The ends were cut back, 0 bases at V and 10 bases at J, with 17 bases in the middle. This chain's CDR3 is CASSLDLYTNSSPLHF. The CDR3 region has the DNA TGTGCCAGCAGCTTGGATCTGTACACTAATTCCTCACCCCTCCACTTT. The whole variable domain, remainder taken from reference TRBV5-5 and TRBJ1-6, is DAGVTQSPTHLIKTRGQQVTLRCSPISGHKSVSWYQQVLGQGPQFIFQYYEKEERGRGNFPDRFSARQFPNYSSELNVNALLLGDSALYLCASSLDLYTNSSPLHFGNGTRLTVT.

This clonotype was seen a handful of times. A much bigger clone sits one base away, suggesting this may be a read error. The chain uses TRBV30 and TRBJ1-5, with a tentative D call TRBD1 (6 bases). CDR1 GTSNPN and CDR2 SVGIG come from the germline V gene (reference sequence). CDR3 length equals 15 residues. CDR3 DNA sequence: TGTGCCTTGAGTGTAGAACAGGGTGGCAATCAGCCCCAGCATTTT. This encodes CALSVEQGGNQPQHF.

Of note for this clonotype: One junction end disagrees with the germline gene, perhaps due to a read error. The J gene is TRBJ2-2, the V gene TRBV11-3, with a possible D match to TRBD2 (5 bases). CDR3 length equals 14 residues. Per germline, CDR1 SGHNT and CDR2 YENEEA. The CDR3: CVSSPEDLTGELLF. CDR3 nucleotide sequence: TGTGTCAGCAGCCCCGAGGATCTCACCGGGGAGCTGTTGTTT.

This chain connects TRBV10-2 to TRBJ2-6; D remains unclear. Germline lookup yields CDR1 WSHSY and CDR2 SAAADI. The ends were cut back, 4 bases at V and 9 bases at J, with 22 bases in the middle. The CDR3 is made up of 17 amino acids. CDR3 nucleotide sequence: TGCGCCAGCAGTGGAGGAAATGCGATCTCTGTGGTCAACGTCCTGACTTTC. Translated: CASSGGNAISVVNVLTF.

This clonotype was recorded only once. The final CDR3 position lacks the conserved phenylalanine or tryptophan, pointing to a likely read error. The DNA is omitted, as the CDR3 cannot be located on it reliably, and the CDR3 follows TCRdb's listing. The chain joins TRBV11-2 to TRBJ1-1; whether TRBD1, the table's D call, matches the DNA was not checked. The CDR3 is 16 residues long, counting both termini. From germline, CDR1 is SGHAT and CDR2 FQNNGV. Here the CDR3 reads CASSLEGGGMNTEVFS.

With regard to this clonotype: A much larger clone lies one base from this, so it may be a read error. V is TRBV28 and J is TRBJ1-2; 9 nucleotides align to TRBD1. V lost 8 bases and J lost 8; bases outside the gene matches: 15. The CDR3 spans 15 residues. The germline V gene encodes CDR1 MDHEN and CDR2 SYDVKM. The CDR3 loop is CASSINRGLGCGYTF. The CDR3 DNA sequence: TGTGCCAGCTCAATTAACAGGGGGCTTGGATGCGGCTACACCTTC.